This record looks at one TCR beta chain sequence and its context. Its antigen is unidentified. This sample is part of a study of radiotherapy plus CTLA-4 blockade in lung cancer. At the level of the study: 15% to 20% of enrolled patients responded objectively, and roughly 31% had disease control. Whole-study findings and limits: Dynamics of early blood T cell clones, together with interferon-beta, were reportedly the best predictors of response.

Patients had chemo-refractory metastatic non-small-cell lung cancer and received focal radiation plus CTLA-4 blockade that used ipilimumab. Clones were sequenced by immunoSEQ multiplex PCR, and TCRdb holds only the in-frame ones, with some missing. The table lists approximately 89,000 clones, roughly 79% of them singletons, with approximately 4% in the top ten. Per germline, CDR1 KGHSH and CDR2 LQKENI. The CDR3 consists of 15 residues. V was cut by 4 bases and J by 4 bases, with 16 bases left in between. The genes are TRBV18 and TRBJ1-1; D unresolved. The sample was peripheral blood, taken from a patient treated with radiotherapy plus ipilimumab. The TCR comes from a human donor with non-small cell lung cancer who had a partial response to radiotherapy plus ipilimumab. Some clones in this sample may be carry-over from other donors' samples. CDR3 DNA: TGTGCCAGCTCACTCCCCCCACAGACCGCCACTGAAGCTTTCTTT. This encodes CASSLPPQTATEAFF.